This paragraph reports one T cell receptor beta chain. What it recognizes is unknown. After removal of 5 bases from V and 7 bases from J, the junction contained 10 bases not matched to a gene. CDR3 size: 14 residues. The entry originates in a study of blood T cells in healthy people across ages. A J-beta primer mix and a sample-barcoded 5' primer were used in a second PCR of about 6 to 12 cycles. Each TCR beta cDNA got a 12-nucleotide random molecular identifier. One entry per CDR3 protein results from TCRdb running MiXCR on the 5' RACE reads. Of 1,300,000 or so distinct CDR3 sequences in the sample, approximately 59% are singletons; the top ten hold 5.5% to 8%. Findings of the study overall: Among long-lived donors, naive CD4+ cells were more numerous and diversity higher than in aged donors.

The sequence derives from a young man in good health. The chain recombines TRBV12-3 or TRBV12-4 with TRBJ1-1; 7 bases line up with TRBD1. Sequenced material: blood. The CDR3 here is CASSPNDRVGEAFF. The DNA for the CDR3 is TGTGCCAGCAGTCCGAACGACAGGGTCGGTGAAGCTTTCTTT.